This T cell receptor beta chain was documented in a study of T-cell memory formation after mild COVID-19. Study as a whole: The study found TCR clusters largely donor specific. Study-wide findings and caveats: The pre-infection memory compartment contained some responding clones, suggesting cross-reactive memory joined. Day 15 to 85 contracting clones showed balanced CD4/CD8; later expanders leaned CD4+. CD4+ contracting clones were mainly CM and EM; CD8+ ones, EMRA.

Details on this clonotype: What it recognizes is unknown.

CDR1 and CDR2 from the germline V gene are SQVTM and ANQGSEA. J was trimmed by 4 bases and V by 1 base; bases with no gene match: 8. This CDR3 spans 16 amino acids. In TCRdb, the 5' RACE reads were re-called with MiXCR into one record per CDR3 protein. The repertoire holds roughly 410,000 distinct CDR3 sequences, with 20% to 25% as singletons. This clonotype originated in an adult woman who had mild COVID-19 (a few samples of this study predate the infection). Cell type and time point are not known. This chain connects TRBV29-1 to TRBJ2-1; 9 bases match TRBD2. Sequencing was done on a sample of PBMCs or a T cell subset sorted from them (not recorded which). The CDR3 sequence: CSVEGGPSGTYNEQFF. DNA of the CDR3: TGCAGCGTTGAAGGAGGTCCTAGCGGGACGTACAATGAGCAGTTCTTC.